This T cell receptor beta chain emerged from a study of CD4 and CD8 cells across lung adenocarcinoma regions. One entry per CDR3 protein, called by TCRdb with MiXCR from the PCR reads. The sample includes 20,000 to 25,000 distinct CDR3 sequences, approximately 54% of them seen just once. This clonotype is medium-sized in the sample. Samples came from patients with localized non-small cell lung adenocarcinoma. This CDR3 comprises 13 residues. Germline V gives CDR1 MNHNY, CDR2 SVGAGI (reference sequence). Trimming shortened V by 4 bases and J by 8 bases, and 14 bases separated the two germline ends. The sequence came from a female donor with lung adenocarcinoma. The CD4 and CD8 labels of this study may be unreliable. Sequencing used CD8+ T cells from the center of a lung tumor. The chain joins TRBV6-6 to TRBJ1-1, with D perhaps TRBD1 (5 bases). CDR3 amino acids: CASSSNRQPEAFF. In nucleotides, the CDR3 is TGTGCCAGCAGTTCTAATCGACAGCCAGAAGCTTTCTTT.